This note documents a single T cell receptor beta chain sequence. The antigen is not known. This specimen belongs to a study of identical twins. Study-level points and caveats: The study reached conclusions through statistical analysis that was cross-sectional, not following the same donors. Out-of-frame beta chain sequences displayed weaker excess sharing between twins.

The cDNA had a unique molecular identifier and a template-switch universal primer site. Using its own MiXCR run on the 5' RACE reads, TCRdb lists one record per CDR3 protein. The sample carries roughly 540,000 distinct CDR3 sequences, around 20% recorded once. V gave up 1 base and J gave up 10 bases, with 11 bases separating them. Germline CDR1 and CDR2: MGHDK and SYGVNS. The CDR3 loop spans 13 amino acids. These data also featured in a second study, about T cells expressing NK-cell markers. Per that paper: Leadership of the CD3+CD56-NKG2C+ fraction also belonged to these clonotypes in several donors.

The clonotype was recovered from a woman aged 18-29 years in good health. The specimen sequenced was CD4+ T cells sorted from blood. The chain carries TRBV25-1 and TRBJ2-1; tentative D call: TRBD2 (6 bases). CDR3 nucleotide sequence: TGTGCCAGCAGTGAATTACGGGGGACGGAGCAGTTCTTC. As protein: CASSELRGTEQFF. The full variable domain, its missing parts supplied by reference TRBV25-1 and TRBJ2-1, is EADIYQTPRYLVIGTGKKITLECSQTMGHDKMYWYQQDPGMELHLIHYSYGVNSTEKGDLSSESTVSRIRTEHFPLTLESARPSHTSQYLCASSELRGTEQFFGPGTRLTVL.